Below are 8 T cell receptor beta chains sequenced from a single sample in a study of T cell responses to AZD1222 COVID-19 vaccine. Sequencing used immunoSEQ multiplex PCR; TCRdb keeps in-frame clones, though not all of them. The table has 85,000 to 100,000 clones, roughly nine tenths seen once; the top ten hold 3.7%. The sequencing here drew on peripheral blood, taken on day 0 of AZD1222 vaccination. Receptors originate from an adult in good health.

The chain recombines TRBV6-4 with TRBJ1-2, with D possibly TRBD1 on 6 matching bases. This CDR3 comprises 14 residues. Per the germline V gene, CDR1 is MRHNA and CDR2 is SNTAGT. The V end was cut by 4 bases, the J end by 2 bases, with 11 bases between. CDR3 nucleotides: TGTGCCAGCAGTGTACTTACAGGGAACTATGGCTACACCTTC. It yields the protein CASSVLTGNYGYTF.

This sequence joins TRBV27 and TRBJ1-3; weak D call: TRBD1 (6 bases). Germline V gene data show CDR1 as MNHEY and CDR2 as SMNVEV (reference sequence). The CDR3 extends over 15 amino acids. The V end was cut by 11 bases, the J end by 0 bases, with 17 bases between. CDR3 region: CAGKQGPISGNTIYF. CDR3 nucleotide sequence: TGTGCCGGAAAACAGGGTCCGATCTCTGGAAACACCATATATTTT.

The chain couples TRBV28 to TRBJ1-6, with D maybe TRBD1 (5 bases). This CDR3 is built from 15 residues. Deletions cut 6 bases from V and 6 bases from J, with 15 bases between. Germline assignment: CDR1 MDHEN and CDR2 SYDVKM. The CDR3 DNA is TGTGCCAGCAGGGGGACCCCACTCCGTAATTCACCCCTCCACTTT. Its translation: CASRGTPLRNSPLHF.

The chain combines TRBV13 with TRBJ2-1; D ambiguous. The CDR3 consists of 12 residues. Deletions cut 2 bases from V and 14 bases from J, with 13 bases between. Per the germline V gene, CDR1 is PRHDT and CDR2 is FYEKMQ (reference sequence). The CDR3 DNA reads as TGTGCCAGCAGCTTACCCCCCGGCAGTGAGTTCTTC. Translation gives CASSLPPGSEFF.

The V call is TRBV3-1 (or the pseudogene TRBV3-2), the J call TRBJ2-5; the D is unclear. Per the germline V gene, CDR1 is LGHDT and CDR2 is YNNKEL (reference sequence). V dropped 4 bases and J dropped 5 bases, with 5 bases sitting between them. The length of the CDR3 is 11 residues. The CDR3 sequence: CASSRAETQYF. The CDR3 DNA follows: TGTGCCAGCAGCCGAGCTGAGACCCAGTACTTC.

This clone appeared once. Written as DNA, the CDR3 is TGTGCCAGCAGTTACTCGGACAGAAATGAGCAGTTCTTC. Its translation is CASSYSDRNEQFF. The chain is built from TRBV6-2 or TRBV6-3 and TRBJ2-1; maybe TRBD1 (6 bases). The CDR3 loop spans 13 amino acids. Germline V gives CDR1 MNHEY, CDR2 SVGEGT. With 0 bases removed from V and 7 bases from J, the gap between germline ends came to 7 bases.

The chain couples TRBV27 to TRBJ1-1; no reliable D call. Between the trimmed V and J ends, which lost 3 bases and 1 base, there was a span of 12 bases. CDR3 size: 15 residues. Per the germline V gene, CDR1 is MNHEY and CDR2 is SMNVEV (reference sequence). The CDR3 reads CASSFLFHGNTEAFF. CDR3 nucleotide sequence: TGTGCCAGCAGTTTCCTCTTTCACGGGAACACTGAAGCTTTCTTT.

CDR3 coding DNA: TGTGCCAGCAGAGTACTAGGGTCACCCGAGCAGTTCTTC. This translates into CASRVLGSPEQFF. This sequence joins TRBV2 and TRBJ2-1; TRBD2 is a possible D gene (5 bases). Germline CDR1 reads SNHLY; CDR2 reads FYNNEI. Trimming removed 6 bases from V and 10 bases from J, with 16 bases in between. This CDR3 spans 13 amino acids.